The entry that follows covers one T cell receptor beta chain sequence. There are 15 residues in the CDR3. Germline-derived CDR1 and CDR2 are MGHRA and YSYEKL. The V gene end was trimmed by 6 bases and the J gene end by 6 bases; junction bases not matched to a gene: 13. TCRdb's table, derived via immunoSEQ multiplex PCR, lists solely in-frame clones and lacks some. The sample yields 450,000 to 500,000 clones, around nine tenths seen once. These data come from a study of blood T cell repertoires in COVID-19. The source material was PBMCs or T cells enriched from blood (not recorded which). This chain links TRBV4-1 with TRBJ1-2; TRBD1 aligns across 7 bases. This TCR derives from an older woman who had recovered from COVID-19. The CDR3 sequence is CASRQAGQALDGYTF. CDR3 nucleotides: TGCGCCAGCAGACAGGCCGGACAGGCCCTCGATGGCTACACCTTC.